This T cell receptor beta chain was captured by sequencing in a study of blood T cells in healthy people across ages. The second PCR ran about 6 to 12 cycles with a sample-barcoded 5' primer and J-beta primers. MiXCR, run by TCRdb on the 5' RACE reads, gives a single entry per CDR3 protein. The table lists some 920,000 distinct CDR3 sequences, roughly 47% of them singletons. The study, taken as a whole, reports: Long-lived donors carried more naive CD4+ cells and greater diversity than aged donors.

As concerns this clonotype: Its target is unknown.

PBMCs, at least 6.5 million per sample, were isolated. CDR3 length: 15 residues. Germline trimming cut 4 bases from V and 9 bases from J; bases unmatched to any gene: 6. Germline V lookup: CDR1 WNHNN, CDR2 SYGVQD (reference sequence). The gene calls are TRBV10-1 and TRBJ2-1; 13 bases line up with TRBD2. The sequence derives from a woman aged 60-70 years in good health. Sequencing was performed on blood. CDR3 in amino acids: CASSGLRTSGSEQFF. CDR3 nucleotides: TGCGCCAGCAGTGGGCTCAGGACTAGCGGGAGTGAGCAGTTCTTC.